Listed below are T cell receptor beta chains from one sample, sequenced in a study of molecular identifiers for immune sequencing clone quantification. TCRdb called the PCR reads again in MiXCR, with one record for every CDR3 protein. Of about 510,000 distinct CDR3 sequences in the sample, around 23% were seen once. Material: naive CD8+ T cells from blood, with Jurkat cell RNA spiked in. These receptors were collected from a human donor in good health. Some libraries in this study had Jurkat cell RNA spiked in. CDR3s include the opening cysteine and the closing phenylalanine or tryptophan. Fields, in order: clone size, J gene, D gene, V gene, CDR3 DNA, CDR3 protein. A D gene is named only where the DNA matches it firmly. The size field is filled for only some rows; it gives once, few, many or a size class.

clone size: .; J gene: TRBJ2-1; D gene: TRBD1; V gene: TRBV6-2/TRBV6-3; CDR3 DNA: TGTGCCAGCAGTAAAATGGGGGGACAGGGCGGGGATGAGCAGTTCTTC; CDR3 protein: CASSKMGGQGGDEQFF
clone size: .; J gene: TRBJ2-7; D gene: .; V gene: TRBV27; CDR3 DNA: TGTGCCAACAGTTTCGGGGCCTCCTACGAGCAGTACTTC; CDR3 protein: CANSFGASYEQYF
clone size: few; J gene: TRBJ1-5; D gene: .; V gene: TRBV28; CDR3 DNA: TGTGCCAGCAGTTCAGGCGGCCGACGTAATCAGCCCCAGCATTTT; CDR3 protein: CASSSGGRRNQPQHF
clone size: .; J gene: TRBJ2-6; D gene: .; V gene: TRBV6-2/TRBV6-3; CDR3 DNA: TGTGCCAGCAGGTCTGGGACGGGTAGCTCTGGGGCCAACGTCCTGACTTTC; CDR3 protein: CASRSGTGSSGANVLTF
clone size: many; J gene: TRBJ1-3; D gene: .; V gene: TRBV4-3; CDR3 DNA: TGCGCCAGCAGCCAATTTGAGGGCGGAAACACCATATATTTT; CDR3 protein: CASSQFEGGNTIYF
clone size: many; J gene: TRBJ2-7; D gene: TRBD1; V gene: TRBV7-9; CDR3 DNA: TGTGCCAGCAGCTTTGCCGGGACAGGGGGCGAGCAGTACTTC; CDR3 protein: CASSFAGTGGEQYF
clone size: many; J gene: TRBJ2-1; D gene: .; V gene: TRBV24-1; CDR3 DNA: TGTGCCACCAGTGATTTAGGGCGTTTCAATGAGCAGTTCTTC; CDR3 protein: CATSDLGRFNEQFF
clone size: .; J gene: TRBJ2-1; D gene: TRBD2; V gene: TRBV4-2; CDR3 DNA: TGTGCCAGCAGCCATGGCAGGACTAGCGGGATCTACAATGAGCAGTTCTTC; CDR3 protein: CASSHGRTSGIYNEQFF
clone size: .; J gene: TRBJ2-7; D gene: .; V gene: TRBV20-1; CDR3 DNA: TGCAGTGCTAGAAACGTGTTCGGCTACGAGCAGTACTTC; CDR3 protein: CSARNVFGYEQYF
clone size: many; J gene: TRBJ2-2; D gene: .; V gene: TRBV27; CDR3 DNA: TGTGCCAGCAGTTTAACGAACACCGGGGAGCTGTTTTTT; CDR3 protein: CASSLTNTGELFF
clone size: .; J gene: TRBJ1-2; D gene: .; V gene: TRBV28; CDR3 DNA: TGTGCCAGCAGTTTATATGCGGAGCCCCTCAACTATGGCTACACCTTC; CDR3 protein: CASSLYAEPLNYGYTF
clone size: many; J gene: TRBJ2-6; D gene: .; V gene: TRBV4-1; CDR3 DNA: TGCGCCAGCAGCCAAGATTCGGCCATCTCTGGGGCCAACGTCCTGACTTTC; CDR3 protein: CASSQDSAISGANVLTF
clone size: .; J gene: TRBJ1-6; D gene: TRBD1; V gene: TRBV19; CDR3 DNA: TGTGCCAGTAGTACTGATTCCGGGACAGGGAATTCACCCCTCCACTTT; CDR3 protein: CASSTDSGTGNSPLHF
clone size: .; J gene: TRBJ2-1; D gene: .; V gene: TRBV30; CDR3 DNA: TGTGCCTGGAGTGTTTTCGGCTTGGACGAGAATGAGCAGTTCTTC; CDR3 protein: CAWSVFGLDENEQFF
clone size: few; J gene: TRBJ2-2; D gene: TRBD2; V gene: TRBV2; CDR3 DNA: TGTGCCAGTCTAGCGGTGCTGAACACCGGGGAGCTGTTTTTT; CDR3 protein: CASLAVLNTGELFF
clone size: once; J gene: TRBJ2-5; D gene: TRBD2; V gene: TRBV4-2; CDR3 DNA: TGTGCCAGCAGCCAAACTAGCGGGAGTTTAGGAGAGACCCAGTACTTC; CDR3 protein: CASSQTSGSLGETQYF
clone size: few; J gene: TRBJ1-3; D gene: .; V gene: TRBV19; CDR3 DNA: TGTGCCAGTAGTATTGGGGACATCTCTGGAAACACCATATATTTT; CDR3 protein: CASSIGDISGNTIYF
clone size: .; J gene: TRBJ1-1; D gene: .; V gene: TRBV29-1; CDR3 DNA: TGCAGCGTCGTGAACACTGCAGCTTTCTTT; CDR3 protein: CSVVNTAAFF
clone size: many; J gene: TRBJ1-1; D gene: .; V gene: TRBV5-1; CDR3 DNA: TGCGCCAGCAGCTTGACGGGGTTCGCTGAAGCTTTCTTT; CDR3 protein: CASSLTGFAEAFF
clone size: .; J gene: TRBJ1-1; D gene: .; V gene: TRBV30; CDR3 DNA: TGTGCCTGGATGGAACTGTTGAACACTGAAGCTTTCTTT; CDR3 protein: CAWMELLNTEAFF
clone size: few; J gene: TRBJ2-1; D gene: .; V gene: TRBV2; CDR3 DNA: TGTGCCAGCAGTGACCCCCCCCTAGCGACCTCCTACAATGAGCAGTTCTTC; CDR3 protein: CASSDPPLATSYNEQFF
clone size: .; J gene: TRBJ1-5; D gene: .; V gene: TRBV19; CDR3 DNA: TGTGCCAGTAGTATAGGGGCCAGAGGACTCAATCCGCCCCAGCATTTT; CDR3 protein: CASSIGARGLNPPQHF
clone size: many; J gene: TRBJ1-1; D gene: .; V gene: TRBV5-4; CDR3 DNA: TGTGCCAGCAGTGAACAGGTAACGGGCACTGAAGCTTTCTTT; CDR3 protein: CASSEQVTGTEAFF
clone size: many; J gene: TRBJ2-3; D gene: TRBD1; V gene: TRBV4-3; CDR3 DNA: TGCGCCAGCAGCCAAGACCGCACAGGGGGCGCCTCAGATACGCAGTATTTT; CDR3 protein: CASSQDRTGGASDTQYF
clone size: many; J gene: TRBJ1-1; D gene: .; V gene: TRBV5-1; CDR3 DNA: TGCGCCAGCAGCTTGACAGGAGGACCCACTGAAGCTTTCTTT; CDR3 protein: CASSLTGGPTEAFF
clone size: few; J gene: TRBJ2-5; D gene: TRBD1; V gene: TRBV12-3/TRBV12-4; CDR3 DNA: TGTGCCGGCAGATTTAGTACAGGGGAATACGAGACCCAGTACTTC; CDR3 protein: CAGRFSTGEYETQYF
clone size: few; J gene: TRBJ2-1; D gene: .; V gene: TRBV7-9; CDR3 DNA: TGTGCCAGCAGCCCCCAGTACCGGCTAAATCCCCCTTACAATGAGCAGTTCTTC; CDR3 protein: CASSPQYRLNPPYNEQFF
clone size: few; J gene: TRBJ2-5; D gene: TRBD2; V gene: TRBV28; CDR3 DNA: TGTGCCAGCAGTTTTCAGAGGACTAGCGGGACCGAACAAGAGACCCAGTACTTC; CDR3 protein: CASSFQRTSGTEQETQYF
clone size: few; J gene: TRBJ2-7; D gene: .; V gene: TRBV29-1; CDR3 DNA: TGCAGCGTTTCGGCGAACGAGCAGTACTTC; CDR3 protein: CSVSANEQYF
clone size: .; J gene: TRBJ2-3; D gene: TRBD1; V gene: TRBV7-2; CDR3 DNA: TGTGCCAGCAGCTCAAATAACAGGGGGTTCAGCACAGATACGCAGTATTTT; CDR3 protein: CASSSNNRGFSTDTQYF
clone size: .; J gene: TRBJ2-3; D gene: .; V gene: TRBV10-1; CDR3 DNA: TGCGCCATCATCAGGATTAGCACAGATACGCAGTATTTT; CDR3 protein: CAIIRISTDTQYF
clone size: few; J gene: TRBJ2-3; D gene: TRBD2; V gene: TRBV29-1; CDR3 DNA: TGCAGCGTTGAAATAGCGGGAGGGCCCAGCACAGATACGCAGTATTTT; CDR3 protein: CSVEIAGGPSTDTQYF
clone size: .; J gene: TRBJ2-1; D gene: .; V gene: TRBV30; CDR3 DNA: TGTGCCTGGGGCCGTCTGGGGGATGAGCAGTTCTTC; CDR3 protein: CAWGRLGDEQFF
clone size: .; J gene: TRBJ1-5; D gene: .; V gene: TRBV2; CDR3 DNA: TGTGCCAGCAGTGAGGGGCAGGGCAGTCAGCCCCAGCATTTT; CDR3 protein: CASSEGQGSQPQHF
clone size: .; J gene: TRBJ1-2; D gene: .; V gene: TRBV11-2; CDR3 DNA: TGTGCCAGCAGCTTAATAGAGGACACCTATGGCTACACCTTC; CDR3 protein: CASSLIEDTYGYTF
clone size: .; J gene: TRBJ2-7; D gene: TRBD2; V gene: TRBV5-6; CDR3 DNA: TGTGCCAGCAGCCCTTCCTGGGGGGGATCCTACGAGCAGTACTTC; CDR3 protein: CASSPSWGGSYEQYF
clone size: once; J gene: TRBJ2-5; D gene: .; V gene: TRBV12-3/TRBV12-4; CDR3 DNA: TGTGCCAGCAGTCCCCTCCCGCACGGGCAAGAGCCCCAGTACTTC; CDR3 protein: CASSPLPHGQEPQYF
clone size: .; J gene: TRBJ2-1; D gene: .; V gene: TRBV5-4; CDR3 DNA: TGTGCCAGCAGCTTGGCGACAGACGCCTACAATGAGCAGTTCTTC; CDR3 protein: CASSLATDAYNEQFF
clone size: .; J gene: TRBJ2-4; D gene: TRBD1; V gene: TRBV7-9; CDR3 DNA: TGTGCCAGCGGCTCCGACAGGGGTAGCGACATTCAGTACTTC; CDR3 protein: CASGSDRGSDIQYF